This T cell receptor (beta chain) was identified during a study of cytomegalovirus exposure and HLA in healthy donors. Study-wide results and caveats: Confirmation in vitro established that a few CMV-associated chains were specific for CMV antigens. Relative to the approximately 680-donor mean, N-insertions were reportedly fewer in an Asian-associated ancestry cluster in a later analysis. In a later analysis, common viral pathogens appeared linked to several of the most significant clusters.

CDR1 is PRHDT and CDR2 is FYEKMQ in the germline V gene (reference sequence). The CDR3 has 13 amino acids. J gave up 7 bases and V 5 bases, and 3 bases lay outside the gene matches. PCR used 60 Vbeta primers and 13 Jbeta primers. Method: immunoSEQ multiplex PCR; TCRdb's copy keeps in-frame clones and lacks some. The data contain 100,000 to 120,000 clones, over 70% of them singletons. Comments on this clone: The antigen is undetermined.

This clonotype originated in a male donor in good health and CMV-seronegative. The V and J genes are TRBV13 and TRBJ2-1; 9 bases match TRBD1. Material: PBMCs. The CDR3 DNA follows: TGTGCCAGCAGCATTGGGACAGGGAATGAGCAGTTCTTC. Its translation: CASSIGTGNEQFF.